This is a list of T cell receptor beta chains from one sample in a study of T-cell memory formation after mild COVID-19. TCRdb called the 5' RACE reads again in MiXCR, with one record for every CDR3 protein. Among under 300,000 distinct CDR3 sequences listed, roughly 9.4% were seen once. The sequenced sample was PBMCs or a T cell subset sorted from them (not recorded which). Every receptor here comes from a man between 18 and 35 years old who had mild COVID-19 (a few samples of this study predate the infection). Cell type and time point are not known. CDR3s include the opening cysteine and the closing phenylalanine or tryptophan. Fields, in order: D gene, V gene, clone size, J gene, CDR3 protein, CDR3 DNA. A D gene is named only where the DNA matches it firmly. For some rows the clone size is stated as once, few or many, or as a class when expanded; others skip it.

NA	TRBV6-5	NA	TRBJ2-1	CASSSRSRGRGEQFF	TGTGCCAGCAGTAGTCGTAGTAGGGGCAGGGGTGAGCAGTTCTTC
NA	TRBV7-8	few	TRBJ1-2	CASSFITGPNYGYTF	TGTGCCAGCAGCTTCATCACAGGACCTAACTATGGCTACACCTTC
NA	TRBV7-2	few	TRBJ2-7	CASSLVGDKTYEQYF	TGTGCCAGCAGCTTAGTCGGGGACAAAACCTACGAGCAGTACTTC
NA	TRBV5-1	many	TRBJ2-5	CASRGVGARGETQYF	TGCGCCAGCAGGGGAGTTGGTGCTAGAGGAGAGACCCAGTACTTC
NA	TRBV27	NA	TRBJ2-3	CASSLSWGLKDTQYF	TGTGCCAGCAGTTTATCCTGGGGGCTCAAAGATACGCAGTATTTT
NA	TRBV30	NA	TRBJ1-4	CAWSQGGAANEKLFF	TGTGCCTGGTCGCAGGGTGGGGCGGCTAATGAAAAACTGTTTTTT
NA	TRBV12-3/TRBV12-4	many	TRBJ2-2	CASAANTGELFF	TGTGCCAGCGCGGCGAACACCGGGGAGCTGTTTTTT
TRBD1	TRBV6-2/TRBV6-3	NA	TRBJ1-5	CASTRQGPSNQPQHF	TGTGCCAGCACCAGACAGGGGCCTAGCAATCAGCCCCAGCATTTT
NA	TRBV3-1	few	TRBJ1-2	CASTPGGRENYGYTF	TGTGCCAGCACGCCTGGGGGCCGAGAGAACTATGGCTACACCTTC
TRBD1	TRBV5-1	few	TRBJ2-5	CASSFTGDQETQYF	TGCGCCAGCAGCTTTACAGGGGACCAAGAGACCCAGTACTTC
NA	TRBV28	many	TRBJ2-3	CASSPPALDTQYF	TGTGCCAGCAGCCCCCCAGCCCTCGATACGCAGTATTTT
NA	TRBV7-2	few	TRBJ2-3	CASSLSGDGLSTDTQYF	TGTGCCAGCAGCTTAAGCGGCGATGGGCTAAGTACAGATACGCAGTATTTT
NA	TRBV18	few	TRBJ2-5	CASSPSIRLETQYF	TGTGCCAGCTCACCTTCCATCAGGTTGGAGACCCAGTACTTC
NA	TRBV4-2	NA	TRBJ1-1	CASSRTLRGWVEAFF	TGTGCCAGCAGCCGTACATTGAGGGGGTGGGTTGAAGCTTTCTTT
NA	TRBV20-1	few	TRBJ2-1	CSARFSAWDEQFF	TGCAGTGCTAGATTCTCCGCCTGGGATGAGCAGTTCTTC
NA	TRBV20-1	many	TRBJ2-3	CSARDRGETTDTQYF	TGCAGTGCTAGAGATCGTGGAGAAACCACAGATACGCAGTATTTT
NA	TRBV7-8	many	TRBJ1-2	CASSLGDNYGYTF	TGTGCCAGCAGCTTAGGAGATAACTATGGCTACACCTTC
NA	TRBV5-1	few	TRBJ2-5	CASSLVGGAASGAQYF	TGCGCCAGCAGCCTAGTAGGGGGTGCCGCTAGTGGGGCCCAGTACTTC
NA	TRBV18	NA	TRBJ1-2	CASSPVDGSVGYTF	TGTGCCAGCTCACCGGTCGACGGGTCTGTGGGCTACACCTTC
TRBD1	TRBV15	few	TRBJ1-2	CATSRDAPQGGYGYTF	TGTGCCACCAGCAGAGATGCCCCACAGGGGGGCTATGGCTACACCTTC
NA	TRBV29-1	NA	TRBJ1-3	CSVDPLGGNTIYF	TGCAGCGTTGACCCATTGGGTGGAAACACCATATATTTT
NA	TRBV7-8	NA	TRBJ2-3	CASSADIPRFGFGADTQYF	TGTGCCAGCAGCGCTGATATTCCTCGTTTTGGTTTCGGGGCAGATACGCAGTATTTT
TRBD1	TRBV23-1	NA	TRBJ2-2	CASSQSGTGANTGELFF	TGCGCCAGCAGTCAATCAGGGACAGGGGCGAACACCGGGGAGCTGTTTTTT
NA	TRBV6-5	NA	TRBJ1-1	CASSYVSSTTEAFF	TGTGCCAGCAGTTACGTCAGTTCCACCACTGAAGCTTTCTTT
NA	TRBV7-2	few	TRBJ1-5	CASSLGTRGGGQPQHF	TGTGCCAGCAGCTTGGGAACTAGGGGAGGCGGTCAGCCCCAGCATTTT
NA	TRBV12-3/TRBV12-4	few	TRBJ1-5	CASKQNANSNQPQHF	TGTGCCAGCAAACAGAACGCGAATAGCAATCAGCCCCAGCATTTT
NA	TRBV4-2	few	TRBJ2-2	CASSPHRDGTGELFF	TGTGCCAGCAGCCCCCACAGGGATGGCACCGGGGAGCTGTTTTTT
NA	TRBV6-5	NA	TRBJ1-5	CASSSDGYQPQHF	TGTGCCAGCAGTTCTGACGGTTATCAGCCCCAGCATTTT
NA	TRBV3-1	few	TRBJ2-6	CASSQVVVGSGANVLTF	TGTGCCAGCAGCCAAGTGGTTGTCGGCTCTGGGGCCAACGTCCTGACTTTC
NA	TRBV24-1	few	TRBJ2-3	CATSDFGRVSTDTQYF	TGTGCCACCAGTGATTTCGGCAGGGTCAGCACAGATACGCAGTATTTT
TRBD1	TRBV6-5	few	TRBJ2-5	CASSPRQGLRTQYF	TGTGCCAGCAGTCCTAGACAGGGGCTGAGAACCCAGTACTTC
TRBD1	TRBV7-9	many	TRBJ1-4	CASSPGQGNEKLFF	TGTGCCAGCAGCCCGGGACAGGGCAATGAAAAACTGTTTTTT
NA	TRBV15	few	TRBJ2-1	CATSRAPLELRANEQFF	TGTGCCACCAGCAGAGCACCTCTGGAGCTTCGGGCCAATGAGCAGTTCTTC
TRBD2	TRBV5-1	NA	TRBJ2-3	CASSFSTSGTDTQYF	TGCGCCAGCAGCTTTTCGACTAGCGGCACAGATACGCAGTATTTT
TRBD1	TRBV5-1	NA	TRBJ2-5	CASSRSGQSPGETQYF	TGCGCCAGCAGCCGCTCGGGACAGAGCCCAGGGGAGACCCAGTACTTC
NA	TRBV11-2	NA	TRBJ2-4	CASAPIRENIQYF	TGTGCCAGCGCCCCCATCAGGGAGAACATTCAGTACTTC
NA	TRBV12-3/TRBV12-4	few	TRBJ2-2	CASSFGTPPGELFF	TGTGCCAGCAGCTTCGGGACCCCGCCCGGGGAGCTGTTTTTT
NA	TRBV15	NA	TRBJ1-6	CATSRFMWSSYNSPLHF	TGTGCCACCAGCAGGTTTATGTGGAGCTCCTATAATTCACCCCTCCACTTT
NA	TRBV27	NA	TRBJ2-1	CASTYSYRFGEQFF	TGTGCCAGCACCTACTCATACAGGTTCGGTGAGCAGTTCTTC
NA	TRBV12-3/TRBV12-4	many	TRBJ2-3	CASSSQGGTQYF	TGTGCCAGCAGTTCCCAGGGGGGAACGCAGTATTTT
NA	TRBV25-1	few	TRBJ2-1	CASTGLTDNEQFF	TGTGCCAGCACGGGACTGACCGACAATGAGCAGTTCTTC
TRBD2	TRBV3-1	NA	TRBJ2-3	CASSQVRLAGADTQYF	TGTGCCAGCAGCCAAGTCCGGCTAGCGGGGGCAGATACGCAGTATTTT
NA	TRBV7-9	NA	TRBJ2-2	CASSFPTDSLTGELFF	TGTGCCAGCAGTTTTCCCACGGACAGCCTCACCGGGGAGCTGTTTTTT
TRBD2	TRBV3-1	many	TRBJ2-5	CASSHLMTGGVSSETQYF	TGTGCCAGCAGCCACCTGATGACGGGGGGGGTCTCGTCAGAGACCCAGTACTTC
NA	TRBV10-3	many	TRBJ2-7	CAITSDSYEQYF	TGTGCCATCACATCGGACAGTTACGAGCAGTACTTC
NA	TRBV4-1	NA	TRBJ1-6	CASSRPDLGEGSPLHF	TGCGCCAGCAGCCGGCCCGACCTAGGGGAAGGCTCACCCCTCCACTTT
TRBD1	TRBV5-1	few	TRBJ1-4	CASSADRYGEKLFF	TGCGCCAGCAGCGCGGACAGGTATGGCGAAAAACTGTTTTTT
NA	TRBV7-2	NA	TRBJ2-3	CASSLSASIDTQYF	TGTGCCAGCAGCTTATCGGCTAGCATAGATACGCAGTATTTT
TRBD1	TRBV4-3	NA	TRBJ1-1	CASSQDVEDRATGSTMNTEAFF	TGCGCCAGCAGCCAAGATGTCGAGGACAGGGCGACTGGTTCCACGATGAACACTGAAGCTTTCTTT
NA	TRBV27	NA	TRBJ1-1	CASRSQLNTEAFF	TGTGCCAGCCGGTCCCAATTGAACACTGAAGCTTTCTTT
NA	TRBV7-7	NA	TRBJ2-5	CASSQGAGKETQYF	TGTGCTAGCAGCCAAGGGGCGGGGAAGGAGACCCAGTACTTC